This T cell receptor (beta chain) was sequenced for a study of OX40 agonist ivuxolimab in advanced cancers. The method was immunoSEQ multiplex PCR; TCRdb's version includes in-frame clones alone and lacks a portion of them. The sample includes 69,000 or so clones, around 85% seen only once; the top ten take 6.1%. The V end was cut by 4 bases, the J end by 5 bases, with 17 bases between. The CDR3 runs 14 residues. CDR1 is GTSNPN and CDR2 is SVGIG in the germline V gene (reference sequence). The source is an adult with an advanced solid tumor such as melanoma, head and neck, liver or kidney cancer. The chain carries TRBV30 and TRBJ2-5; TRBD1 might be the D (6 bases). The sequenced sample was CD4+ or CD8+ T cells sorted from blood, obtained in a trial of the OX40 agonist ivuxolimab. CDR3 sequence: CAWKLMQGKETQYF. The CDR3, as DNA: TGTGCCTGGAAATTAATGCAGGGGAAGGAGACCCAGTACTTC.